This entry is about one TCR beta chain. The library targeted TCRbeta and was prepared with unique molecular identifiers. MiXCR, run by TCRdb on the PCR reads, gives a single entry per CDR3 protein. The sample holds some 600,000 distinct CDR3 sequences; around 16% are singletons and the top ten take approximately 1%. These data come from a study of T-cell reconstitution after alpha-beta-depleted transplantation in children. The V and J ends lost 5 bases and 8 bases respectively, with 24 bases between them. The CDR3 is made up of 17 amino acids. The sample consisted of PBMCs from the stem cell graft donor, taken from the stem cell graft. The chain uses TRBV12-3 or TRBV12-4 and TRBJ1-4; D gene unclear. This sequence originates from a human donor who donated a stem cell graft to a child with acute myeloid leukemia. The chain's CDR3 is CASSATGFALRLEKLFF. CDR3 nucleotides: TGTGCCAGCAGTGCGACGGGGTTCGCACTCAGACTAGAAAAACTGTTTTTT.